The T cell receptor (beta chain) under discussion was sequenced for a study of monozygotic twins with inflammatory bowel disease. Notes on the study in general: The inverse Simpson measure of TCRbeta diversity was lower in IBD patients than in healthy co-twins.

The CDR3 is 14 amino acids. Germline CDR1 MNHNY, CDR2 SVGAGI (reference sequence). TCRdb reprocessed the 5' RACE reads and stores each CDR3 protein as one record, lacking DNA. The listing contains 400,000 to 500,000 distinct CDR3 sequences. As concerns this clonotype: Its antigen is not identified.

Sequenced sample: blood. The V gene is TRBV6-6, the J gene TRBJ2-7. This TCR derives from a human donor with ulcerative colitis or Crohn's disease, or a healthy co-twin of an affected twin (not recorded which). The CDR3 is CASRPQGGSYEQYF.